The present T cell receptor (beta chain) was sequenced within a study of identical twins. The study's findings and limits: There were fewer insertions in abundant cord blood beta clonotypes, but memory repertoires showed no such pattern.

Details on this clonotype: Its antigen is as yet unknown.

V was clipped by 0 bases and J by 4 bases; unmatched bases: 4. The CDR3 extends over 16 amino acids. Germline V gene data show CDR1 as LNHNV and CDR2 as YYDKDF (reference sequence). Each CDR3 protein is one row after TCRdb ran MiXCR on the 5' RACE reads. The sample contains fewer than 900,000 distinct CDR3 sequences, around a sixth of which appear only once. These data were also filed under a second study, of T cells expressing NK-cell markers. That source reports: Several experiments added an anti-gamma-delta TCR antibody to sort only alpha-beta TCR T cells.

This TCR was recovered from a woman aged 18-29 years in good health. Sequences were obtained from PBMCs. The chain couples TRBV15 to TRBJ2-2, with 8 bases fitting TRBD1. CDR3 region: CATSRDLQGATGELFF. Here the CDR3 DNA reads TGTGCCACCAGCAGAGATCTGCAGGGGGCCACCGGGGAGCTGTTTTTT.